Described below is a single T cell receptor (beta chain) sequence and its context. A single record per CDR3 protein comes from TCRdb applying MiXCR to the reads. The table shows over 300,000 distinct CDR3 sequences, with more than 9% occurring only once. Trimming removed 0 bases at V and 3 bases at J, with 9 bases between. CDR1 and CDR2 from the germline V gene are SNHLY and FYNNEI. The CDR3 covers 15 residues. This entry is derived from a study of T cell repertoires in cytomegalovirus infection. About the research overall: Public TCR beta signatures were indicative of both CMV infection and a matching HLA type.

The sequence derives from a human donor in good health (CMV status not recorded). Some clones in this sample may be carry-over from other donors' samples. Sequences were obtained from PBMCs. The chain is built from TRBV2 and TRBJ1-5; D remains ambiguous. As DNA, the CDR3 is TGTGCCAGCAGTGAAGCTGGGCCGAACAATCAGCCCCAGCATTTT. Its translation is CASSEAGPNNQPQHF.